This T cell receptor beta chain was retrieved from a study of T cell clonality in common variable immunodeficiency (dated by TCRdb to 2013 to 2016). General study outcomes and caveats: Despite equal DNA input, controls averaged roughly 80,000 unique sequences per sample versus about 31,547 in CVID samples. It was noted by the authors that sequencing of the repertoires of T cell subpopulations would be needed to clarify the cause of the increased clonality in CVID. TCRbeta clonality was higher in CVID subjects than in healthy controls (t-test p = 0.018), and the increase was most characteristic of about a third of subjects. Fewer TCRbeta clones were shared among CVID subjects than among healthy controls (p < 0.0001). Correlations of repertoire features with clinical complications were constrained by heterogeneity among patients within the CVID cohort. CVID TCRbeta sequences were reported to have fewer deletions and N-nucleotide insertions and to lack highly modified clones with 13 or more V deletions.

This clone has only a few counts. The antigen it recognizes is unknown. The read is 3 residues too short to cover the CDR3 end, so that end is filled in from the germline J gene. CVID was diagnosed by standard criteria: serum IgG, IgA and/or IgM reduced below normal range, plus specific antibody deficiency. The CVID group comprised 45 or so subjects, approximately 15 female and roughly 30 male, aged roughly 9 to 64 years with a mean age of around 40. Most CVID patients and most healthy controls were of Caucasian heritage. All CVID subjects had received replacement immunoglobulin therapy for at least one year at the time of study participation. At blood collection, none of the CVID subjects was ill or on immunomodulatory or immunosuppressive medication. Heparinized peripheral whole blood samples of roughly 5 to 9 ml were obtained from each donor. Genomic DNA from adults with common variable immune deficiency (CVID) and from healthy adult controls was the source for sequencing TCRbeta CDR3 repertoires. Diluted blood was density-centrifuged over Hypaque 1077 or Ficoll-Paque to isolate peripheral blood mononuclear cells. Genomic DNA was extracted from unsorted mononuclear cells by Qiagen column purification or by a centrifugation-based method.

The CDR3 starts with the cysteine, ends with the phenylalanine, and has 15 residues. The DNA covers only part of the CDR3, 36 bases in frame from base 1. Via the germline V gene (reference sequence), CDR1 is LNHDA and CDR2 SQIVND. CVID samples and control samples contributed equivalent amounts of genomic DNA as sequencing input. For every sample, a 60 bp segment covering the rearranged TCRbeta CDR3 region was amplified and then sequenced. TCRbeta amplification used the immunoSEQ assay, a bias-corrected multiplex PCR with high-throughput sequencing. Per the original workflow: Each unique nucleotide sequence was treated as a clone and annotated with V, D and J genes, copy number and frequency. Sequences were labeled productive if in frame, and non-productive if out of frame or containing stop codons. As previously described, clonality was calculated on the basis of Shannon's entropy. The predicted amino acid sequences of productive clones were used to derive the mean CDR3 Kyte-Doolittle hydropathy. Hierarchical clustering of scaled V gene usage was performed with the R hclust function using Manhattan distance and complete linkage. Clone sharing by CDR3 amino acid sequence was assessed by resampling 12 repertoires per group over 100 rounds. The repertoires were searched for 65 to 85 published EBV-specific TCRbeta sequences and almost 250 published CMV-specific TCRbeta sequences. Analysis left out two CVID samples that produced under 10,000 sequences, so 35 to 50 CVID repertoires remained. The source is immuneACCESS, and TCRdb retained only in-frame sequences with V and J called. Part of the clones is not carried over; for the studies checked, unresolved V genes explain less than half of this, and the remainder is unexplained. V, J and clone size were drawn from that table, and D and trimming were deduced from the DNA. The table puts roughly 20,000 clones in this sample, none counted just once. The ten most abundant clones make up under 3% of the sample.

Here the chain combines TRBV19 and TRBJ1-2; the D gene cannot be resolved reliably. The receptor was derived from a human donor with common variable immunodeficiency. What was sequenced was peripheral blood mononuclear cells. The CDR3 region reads CASSIGLVAGRGYTF. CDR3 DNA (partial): TGTGCCAGTAGTATCGGTTTAGTCGCAGGTCGGGGC.